The T cell receptor beta chain described here comes from a study of T cell responses to AZD1222 COVID-19 vaccine. This CDR3 is 18 amino acids long. V gave up 1 base and J gave up 1 base, with 19 bases separating them. From germline, CDR1 is MGHDK and CDR2 SYGVNS. Measured with immunoSEQ multiplex PCR; TCRdb has only the in-frame clones, and not every one. There are about 70,000 clones in the sample; approximately 90% occur only once, and around 5.1% lies in the top ten. Study results and limitations: Dominant at 160-218 and 743-854, vaccine-associated CD4 TCRs also spanned spike. Just a handful of AZD1222 recipients were seropositive at baseline. Repertoire sampling occurred only after the peak T cell response. Clonal diversity was possibly underestimated, and the donors were mostly white British, with more females.

Of note for this clone: Its antigen is undetermined.

This clonotype was sampled from an adult who received the MenACWY meningococcal vaccine as a control. Sequenced material: peripheral blood, taken 28 days after the second dose of the MenACWY control vaccine. V is TRBV25-1 and J is TRBJ1-1, with D possibly TRBD1 on 5 matching bases. The CDR3 DNA sequence: TGTGCCAGCAGTGAATTGCGTGGTTCCGGGACGGCGAACACTGAAGCTTTCTTT. Translation: CASSELRGSGTANTEAFF.